The T cell receptor (beta chain) under discussion was sequenced for a study of vaccination and CD4 T cells after COVID-19. Looking at the study overall: Cultures that served as controls received a CEFX pool, an HIV-1 Nef pool, or no peptide.

Researchers used the Oncomine TCR Beta short-read assay to sequence DNA from cultured CD4+ T cells. TCRdb re-called the PCR reads through MiXCR, storing one row per CDR3 protein. The sample has 13,000 or so distinct CDR3 sequences, around half seen once. As concerns this clonotype: Its specificity is not known.

Trimming removed 5 bases from V and 0 bases from J, with 11 bases in between. Germline-derived CDR1 and CDR2 are SGHAT and FQNNGV. The CDR3 runs 15 residues. Treatment noted: approximately 9-day PBMC culture with coronavirus spike peptide pools or control peptides (ViraFEST assay). The sample was CD4+ T cells from blood, cultured in vitro. The TCR was taken from a human donor who had recovered from COVID-19. The chain couples TRBV11-2 to TRBJ1-3, with unresolved D. In DNA form, the CDR3 reads TGTGCCAGCAGCCCCCTTCGAGGCTCTGGAAACACCATATATTTT. Translated, it gives CASSPLRGSGNTIYF. The whole variable domain, filled in from reference TRBV11-2 and TRBJ1-3, reads EAGVAQSPRYKIIEKRQSVAFWCNPISGHATLYWYQQILGQGPKLLIQFQNNGVVDDSQLPKDRFSAERLKGVDSTLKIQPAKLEDSAVYLCASSPLRGSGNTIYFGEGSWLTVV.